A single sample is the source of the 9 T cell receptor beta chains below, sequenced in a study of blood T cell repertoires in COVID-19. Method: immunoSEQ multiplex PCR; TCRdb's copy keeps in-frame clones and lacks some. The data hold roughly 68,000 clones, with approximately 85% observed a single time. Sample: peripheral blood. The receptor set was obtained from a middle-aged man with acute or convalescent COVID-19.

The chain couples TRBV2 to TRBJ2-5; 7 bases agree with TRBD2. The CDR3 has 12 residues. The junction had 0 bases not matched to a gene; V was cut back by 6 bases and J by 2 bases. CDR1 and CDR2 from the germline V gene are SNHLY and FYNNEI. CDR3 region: CASRGLQETQYF. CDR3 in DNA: TGTGCCAGCAGGGGACTACAAGAGACCCAGTACTTC.

CDR3 coding DNA: TGTGCCAGCAGCCAGGGTTGGCCCCCAGATACGCAGTATTTT. This sequence encodes CASSQGWPPDTQYF. V and J are TRBV6-5 and TRBJ2-3; TRBD1 is a possible D gene (5 bases). The germline V gene encodes CDR1 MNHEY and CDR2 SVGAGI. The V end lost 6 bases, the J end lost 4 bases, and 14 bases lay between the germline ends. The CDR3 is 14 residues long.

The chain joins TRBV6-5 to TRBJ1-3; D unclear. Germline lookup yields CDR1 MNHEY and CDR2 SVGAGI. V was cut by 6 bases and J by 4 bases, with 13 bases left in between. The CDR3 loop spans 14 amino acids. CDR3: CASRSRRLGNTIYF. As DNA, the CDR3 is TGTGCCAGCAGGAGCAGGAGGTTAGGAAACACCATATATTTT.

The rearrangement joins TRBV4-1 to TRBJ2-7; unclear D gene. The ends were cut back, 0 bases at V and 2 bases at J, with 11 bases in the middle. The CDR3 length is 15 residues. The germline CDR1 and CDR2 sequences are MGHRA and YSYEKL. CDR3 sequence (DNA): TGCGCCAGCAGCCAAGAACCAGGATATACCTACGAGCAGTACTTC. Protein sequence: CASSQEPGYTYEQYF.

The CDR3 DNA follows: TGCGCCAGCAGCTTAGGATCCGCGGGGGTCAACACCGGGGAGCTGTTTTTT. Translation gives CASSLGSAGVNTGELFF. This chain uses TRBV5-1 with TRBJ2-2; 7 positions agree with TRBD2. CDR3 size: 17 residues. Germline V lookup: CDR1 SGHRS, CDR2 YFSETQ. J gave up 2 bases and V 2 bases, and 9 bases lay outside the gene matches.

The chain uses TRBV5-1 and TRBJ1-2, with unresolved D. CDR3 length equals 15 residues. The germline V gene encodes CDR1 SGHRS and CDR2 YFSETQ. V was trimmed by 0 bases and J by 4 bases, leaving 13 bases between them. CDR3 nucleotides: TGCGCCAGCAGCTTGGGGACCACGGGATCCTATGGCTACACCTTC. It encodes CASSLGTTGSYGYTF.

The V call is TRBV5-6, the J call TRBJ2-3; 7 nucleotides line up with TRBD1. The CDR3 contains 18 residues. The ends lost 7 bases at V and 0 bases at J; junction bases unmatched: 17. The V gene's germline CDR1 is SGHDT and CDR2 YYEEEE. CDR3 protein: CASRGPDRARHSTDTQYF. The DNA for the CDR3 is TGTGCCAGCCGCGGACCCGACAGGGCTAGACATAGCACAGATACGCAGTATTTT.

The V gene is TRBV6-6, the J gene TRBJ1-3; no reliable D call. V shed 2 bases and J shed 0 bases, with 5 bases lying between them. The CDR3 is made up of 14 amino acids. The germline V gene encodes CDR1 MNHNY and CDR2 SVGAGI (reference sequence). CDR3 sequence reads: CASSYEGSGNTIYF. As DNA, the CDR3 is TGTGCCAGCAGTTACGAGGGCTCTGGAAACACCATATATTTT.

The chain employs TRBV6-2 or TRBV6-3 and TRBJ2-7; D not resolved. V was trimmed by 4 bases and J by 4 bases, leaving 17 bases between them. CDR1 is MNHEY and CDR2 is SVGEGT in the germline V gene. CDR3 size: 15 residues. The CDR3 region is CASSSPYSGDYEQYF. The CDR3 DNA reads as TGTGCCAGCAGTTCCCCCTACTCTGGTGATTACGAGCAGTACTTC.